This TCR beta chain came from a study of blood T cell repertoires in COVID-19 (dated by TCRdb to about 2020). Describing the broader study: Samples covering the acute and convalescent phases of COVID-19 were provided by collaborators in the United States, Italy and Spain. Deeply sampled blood TCRbeta repertoires from subjects exposed to, actively infected with, or recovered from COVID-19 were included in the dataset. Sample metadata almost always included a de-identified subject ID, COVID-19 status, age in years and sex. The prospective study material was composed of cDNA or gDNA derived from T cells, B-cell-depleted T cells, or PBMCs. The repertoires were made available in a free public database intended to serve as a resource for research on the immune response to SARS-CoV-2. Where HLA class I and class II types were available, the types were taken from metadata supplied by the sample provider, not from assay-based typing. Samples were obtained from the ongoing ImmuneRACE study (first 160 participants) and from 1,254 subjects provided by 6 global collaborators.

The collaborating institutions used their own protocols to collect whole blood in K2EDTA tubes. For TCRbeta analysis, collaborators shipped samples as frozen whole blood, isolated PBMCs, or DNA extracted from either of those sample types. General conclusions and limits of the study: The amount of clinical and demographic metadata varied by source and participant and was provided uncurated.

TCRbeta CDR3 regions were amplified from genomic DNA by means of the immunoSEQ Assay, a bias-controlled multiplex PCR. The original methods were these. The number of nucleated cells in each sample was estimated by amplification of reference gene primers within the assay. To quantify the absolute abundance of each unique TCRbeta CDR3 rearrangement, sequence reads were collapsed and filtered. For each sample, productive Simpson clonality was calculated as the square root of Simpson's diversity index across productive rearrangements. Here the immuneACCESS table is served through TCRdb, limited to in-frame sequences with V and J called. Missing clones are a known gap in these copies; in checked studies unresolved V genes cover under half, and the rest lacks a known reason. The DNA was the basis for D and trimming; V, J and clone size are from that table. This sample lists 200,000 to 300,000 clones; just under 85% were detected once. In total, the top ten clones hold roughly 10% of the sample.

Points on this clone: Its antigen is not yet known. No clone much larger than this one lies a single base away; base qualities are absent.

The TCR was taken from a woman older than 75 with acute or convalescent COVID-19. Source material: peripheral blood.

The sequence in DNA is TGTGCCAGCAGCGCCAGAAGGGACAGCAAGCAGTACTTC. Its translation is CASSARRDSKQYF. The rearranged segments are TRBV9 and TRBJ2-7; 7 of the junction bases match TRBD1. Here V drops 3 bases and J drops 8 bases, and the junction holds 8 bases not matched to any gene. From a lookup of the germline V gene, CDR1 and CDR2 are SGDLS and YYNGEE. There are 13 amino acids in the CDR3, from cysteine to phenylalanine inclusive. Of the read, only the CDR3 DNA is kept; its 39 bases are in frame from base 1.